Described below is a single TCR beta chain sequence and its context. Participant-reported clinical history was the basis for cohort assignment. This sample was included in a study of blood T cell repertoires in COVID-19. In the original workflow: Amplification of reference gene primers was used by the study to estimate nucleated cell counts. The data were produced by immunoSEQ multiplex PCR, yet TCRdb's version contains in-frame clones alone and is incomplete. V, J and clone size are those of that table, while D and trimming were read from the DNA. The sample lists under 350,000 clones; around 86% were seen once. This CDR3 spans 16 amino acids. Germline CDR1 and CDR2: SGHRS and YFSETQ. The V gene end was trimmed by 4 bases and the J gene end by 0 bases; junction bases not matched to a gene: 9.

The sequence was collected from a young woman who had recovered from COVID-19. The chain uses TRBV5-1 and TRBJ1-1, with 7 bases that match TRBD1. Sequencing was done on a sample of PBMCs or T cells enriched from blood (not recorded which). CDR3 protein: CASSPEQGFVNTEAFF. The CDR3 coding sequence is TGCGCCAGCAGCCCTGAACAGGGGTTCGTGAACACTGAAGCTTTCTTT.